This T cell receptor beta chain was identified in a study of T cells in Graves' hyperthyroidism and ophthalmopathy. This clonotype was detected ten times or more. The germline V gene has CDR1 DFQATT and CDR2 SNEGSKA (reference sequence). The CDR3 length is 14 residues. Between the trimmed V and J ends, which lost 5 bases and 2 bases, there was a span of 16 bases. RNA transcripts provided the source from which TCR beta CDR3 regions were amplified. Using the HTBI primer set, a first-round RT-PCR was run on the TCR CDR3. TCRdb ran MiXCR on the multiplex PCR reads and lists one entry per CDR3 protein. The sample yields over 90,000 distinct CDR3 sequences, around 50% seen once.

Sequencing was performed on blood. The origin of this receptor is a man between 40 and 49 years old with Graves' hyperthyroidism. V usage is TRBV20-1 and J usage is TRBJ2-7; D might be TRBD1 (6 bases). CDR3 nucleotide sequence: TGCAGTGCTGTTCCAGGGGACCTACCCTACGAGCAGTACTTC. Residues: CSAVPGDLPYEQYF.